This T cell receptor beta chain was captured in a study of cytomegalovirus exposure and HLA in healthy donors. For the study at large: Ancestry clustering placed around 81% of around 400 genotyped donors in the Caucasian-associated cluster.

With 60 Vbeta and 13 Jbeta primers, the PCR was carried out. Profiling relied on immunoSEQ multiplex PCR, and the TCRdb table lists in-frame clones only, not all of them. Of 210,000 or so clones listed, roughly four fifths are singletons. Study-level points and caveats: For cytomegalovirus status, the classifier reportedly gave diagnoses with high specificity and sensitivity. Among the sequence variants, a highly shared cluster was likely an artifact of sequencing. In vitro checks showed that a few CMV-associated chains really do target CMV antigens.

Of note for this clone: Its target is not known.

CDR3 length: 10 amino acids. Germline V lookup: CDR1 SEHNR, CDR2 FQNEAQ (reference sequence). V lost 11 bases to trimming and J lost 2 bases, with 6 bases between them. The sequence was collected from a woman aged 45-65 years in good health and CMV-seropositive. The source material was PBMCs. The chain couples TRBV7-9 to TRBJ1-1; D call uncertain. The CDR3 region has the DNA TGTGCCGCGGGAAACACTGAAGCTTTCTTT. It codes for CAAGNTEAFF.